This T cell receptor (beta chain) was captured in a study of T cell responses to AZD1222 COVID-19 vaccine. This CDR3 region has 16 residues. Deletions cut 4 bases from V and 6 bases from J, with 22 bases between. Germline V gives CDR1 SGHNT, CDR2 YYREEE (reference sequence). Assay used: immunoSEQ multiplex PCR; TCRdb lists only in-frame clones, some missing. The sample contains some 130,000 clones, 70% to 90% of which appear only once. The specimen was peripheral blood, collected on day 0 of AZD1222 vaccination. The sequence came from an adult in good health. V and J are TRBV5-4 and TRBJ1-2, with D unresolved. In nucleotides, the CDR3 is TGTGCCAGCAGCGTACCGTACTCGAAGGGCGTGGATGGCTACACCTTC. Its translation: CASSVPYSKGVDGYTF.